A single sample is the source of the 32 T cell receptor beta chains below, sequenced in a study of shared clonotypes between healthy human individuals. The table came from immunoSEQ multiplex PCR; TCRdb's copy has only in-frame clones and leaves some out. This sample has about 520,000 clones, with around 96% found just once. The material sequenced was naive CD4+ T cells sorted from blood. Subset defined: CD45RA+ positively selected. The receptors shown here come from a woman aged 25 to 39 in good health.

The chain uses TRBV28 and TRBJ2-7; TRBD1 might be the D (5 bases). Trimming removed 3 bases from V and 0 bases from J, with 12 bases in between. This CDR3 comprises 15 residues. From germline, CDR1 is MDHEN and CDR2 SYDVKM. CDR3 in amino acids: CASSLWGASSYEQYF. The CDR3 DNA sequence: TGTGCCAGCAGTTTGTGGGGCGCTAGCTCCTACGAGCAGTACTTC.

This clone was seen a single time. The chain carries TRBV7-9 and TRBJ1-2, with a possible D match to TRBD1 (5 bases). This CDR3 has 13 residues. Germline lookup yields CDR1 SEHNR and CDR2 FQNEAQ (reference sequence). Deletions cut 6 bases from V and 2 bases from J, with 10 bases between. The CDR3 nucleotides read TGTGCCAGCAGGGGAGGGGCAAACTATGGCTACACCTTC. This encodes CASRGGANYGYTF.

The chain uses TRBV19 and TRBJ1-5, with TRBD1 identical over 7 bases. The junction had 13 bases not matched to a gene; V was cut back by 6 bases and J by 11 bases. This CDR3 comprises 14 residues. Germline CDR1 and CDR2: LNHDA and SQIVND (reference sequence). Here the CDR3 DNA reads TGTGCCAGTAGACAGACAGGGACCGTGGCGGCCCAGCATTTT. Encoded protein: CASRQTGTVAAQHF.

V usage is TRBV19 and J usage is TRBJ1-5; perhaps TRBD1 as D (6 bases). Germline V gene sequence: CDR1 LNHDA, CDR2 SQIVND (reference sequence). The length of the CDR3 is 15 residues. Trimming pared 4 bases from V and 5 bases from J, leaving 15 bases between. CDR3 in DNA: TGTGCCAGTAGTAATCCGGGGAGGGGGTATCAGCCCCAGCATTTT. Amino acids: CASSNPGRGYQPQHF.

This chain links TRBV7-9 with TRBJ2-2, with a tentative D call TRBD2 (5 bases). Germline loops: CDR1 SEHNR, CDR2 FQNEAQ (reference sequence). This CDR3 is 14 amino acids long. With 6 bases removed from V and 4 bases from J, the gap between germline ends came to 12 bases. CDR3 DNA: TGTGCCAGCAGGCCTACTAGTTCCACCGGGGAGCTGTTTTTT. Protein: CASRPTSSTGELFF.

This sequence joins TRBV4-2 and TRBJ2-7, with TRBD2 matching 15 bases. Trimming at V came to 1 base and at J to 5 bases, leaving 0 bases not matched to a gene. The CDR3 runs 15 residues. Germline V gene data show CDR1 as LGHNA and CDR2 as YNFKEQ. The CDR3 reads CASSQGTSGRDEQYF. The CDR3, as DNA: TGTGCCAGCAGCCAAGGGACTAGCGGGAGGGACGAGCAGTACTTC.

The rearrangement joins TRBV2 to TRBJ2-1; 13 bases align to TRBD2. The V segment lost 6 bases and the J segment 10 bases; nucleotides outside the gene matches: 15. This CDR3 region has 17 residues. Germline V gives CDR1 SNHLY, CDR2 FYNNEI. The CDR3 DNA reads as TGTGCCAGCAGACCTCTTAAAGGGACTAGCGGGAATTACGAGCAGTTCTTC. Protein sequence: CASRPLKGTSGNYEQFF.

This chain connects TRBV2 to TRBJ1-4; 7 bases align to TRBD1. Germline V gene lookup returns CDR1 SNHLY and CDR2 FYNNEI. The trim removed 1 base at V and 4 bases at J, leaving 0 bases unmatched. This CDR3 spans 14 amino acids. The CDR3 DNA is TGTGCCAGCAGTGAAGACAGGGGTAATGAAAAACTGTTTTTT. It codes for CASSEDRGNEKLFF. The full variable domain, in which reference TRBV2 and TRBJ1-4 provide the parts outside the CDR3, is EPEVTQTPSHQVTQMGQEVILRCVPISNHLYFYWYRQILGQKVEFLVSFYNNEISEKSEIFDDQFSVERPDGSNFTLKIRSTKLEDSAMYFCASSEDRGNEKLFFGSGTQLSVL.

V and J are TRBV29-1 and TRBJ2-7; a weak D match, TRBD2 (6 bases). Trimming pared 6 bases from V and 0 bases from J, leaving 18 bases between. The CDR3 is made up of 15 amino acids. Germline V gene sequence: CDR1 SQVTM, CDR2 ANQGSEA. CDR3 sequence reads: CSVGGRESNSYEQYF. The CDR3, as DNA: TGCAGCGTGGGGGGACGAGAATCGAACTCCTACGAGCAGTACTTC.

The chain is built from TRBV5-1 and TRBJ2-7; D not certain. Germline V lookup: CDR1 SGHRS, CDR2 YFSETQ. This CDR3 has 12 residues. Between the trimmed V and J ends, which lost 0 bases and 7 bases, there was a span of 8 bases. The CDR3 here is CASSLDGWEQYF. The CDR3 nucleotides are TGCGCCAGCAGCTTGGACGGGTGGGAGCAGTACTTC.

In nucleotides, the CDR3 is TGCGCCAGCAGCTTGGCCTTAGGGGATGGGATACGAGAGACCCAGTACTTC. Translation: CASSLALGDGIRETQYF. The chain links TRBV5-1 to TRBJ2-5; the D gene is possibly TRBD1 (5 bases). Germline V gives CDR1 SGHRS, CDR2 YFSETQ. Trimming took off 0 bases at V and 4 bases at J, with 19 bases between the two ends. The CDR3 totals 17 residues. Supplemented by reference TRBV5-1 and TRBJ2-5, the full variable domain reads KAGVTQTPRYLIKTRGQQVTLSCSPISGHRSVSWYQQTPGQGLQFLFEYFSETQRNKGNFPGRFSGRQFSNSRSEMNVSTLELGDSALYLCASSLALGDGIRETQYFGPGTRLLVL.

V gene TRBV5-1 combines with J gene TRBJ2-5; no firm D call. Germline CDR1 reads SGHRS; CDR2 reads YFSETQ. V was clipped by 4 bases and J by 0 bases, with 10 bases between them. There are 14 residues in the CDR3. Written as DNA, the CDR3 is TGCGCCAGCAGCGCCGGACGGTACCAAGAGACCCAGTACTTC. Protein product: CASSAGRYQETQYF.

The chain combines TRBV2 with TRBJ1-3, with a tentative D call TRBD1 (5 bases). The V and J ends lost 2 bases and 3 bases respectively, with 11 bases between them. Germline lookup yields CDR1 SNHLY and CDR2 FYNNEI. This CDR3 spans 15 amino acids. The CDR3 is CASSEQGIGGNTIYF. CDR3 sequence (DNA): TGTGCCAGCAGTGAACAGGGAATAGGTGGAAACACCATATATTTT.

The chain recombines TRBV6-5 with TRBJ2-1; 7 bases map to TRBD1. The ends lost 2 bases at V and 8 bases at J; junction bases unmatched: 6. This CDR3 contains 14 residues. Germline assignment: CDR1 MNHEY and CDR2 SVGAGI. CDR3 in amino acids: CASSYAAGGHEQFF. The CDR3 DNA reads as TGTGCCAGCAGTTACGCGGCAGGGGGTCATGAGCAGTTCTTC.

The DNA for the CDR3 is TGTGCCAGCAGTTTACACCATCTCTACGAGCAGTACTTC. Its translation: CASSLHHLYEQYF. The chain is built from TRBV27 and TRBJ2-7, with D unresolved. The length of the CDR3 is 13 residues. Germline V gene lookup returns CDR1 MNHEY and CDR2 SMNVEV (reference sequence). V was cut by 2 bases and J by 3 bases, with 8 bases left in between.

The chain recombines TRBV21-1 with TRBJ1-3; the table's D call, TRBD1, was not checked against the DNA. TRBV21-1 is a pseudogene segment. The CDR3 length is 17 residues. The CDR3 sequence: CASSKAGTKKMRNTIYF. For the CDR3, the DNA is TGTGCCAGCAGCAAAGCCGGGACAAAAAAAATGAGAAACACCATATATTTT.

The chain joins TRBV28 to TRBJ2-5; TRBD1 matches at 10 bases. The tail of the sequence fits TRBJ2-7 better, so the J call may be wrong. In germline, CDR1 is MDHEN, CDR2 SYDVKM. There are 16 residues in the CDR3. CDR3 protein: CASSTGGTGATYEQYF. The CDR3 nucleotides read TGTGCCAGCAGCACAGGAGGGACAGGGGCGACCTACGAGCAGTACTTC.

The rearrangement uses TRBV11-2 and TRBJ2-7; 7 bases are a match to TRBD2. The junction had 9 bases not matched to a gene; V was cut back by 2 bases and J by 5 bases. Germline CDR1 SGHAT, CDR2 FQNNGV. CDR3 length equals 15 residues. The CDR3 here is CASSLSGLGRHEQYF. As DNA, the CDR3 is TGTGCCAGCAGCTTAAGTGGACTAGGTCGGCACGAGCAGTACTTC.

The chain couples TRBV6-4 to TRBJ1-1; 7 nucleotides line up with TRBD1. J was trimmed by 4 bases and V by 6 bases; bases with no gene match: 8. The germline V gene has CDR1 MRHNA and CDR2 SNTAGT. The CDR3 sequence is 14 residues long. DNA for the CDR3: TGTGCCAGCAGGGGACAGCCTGGGGTCACTGAAGCTTTCTTT. Its translation: CASRGQPGVTEAFF.

This chain links TRBV28 with TRBJ1-1; 7 bases agree with TRBD1. The CDR3 length is 15 residues. The germline V gene has CDR1 MDHEN and CDR2 SYDVKM. V was clipped by 5 bases and J by 4 bases; unmatched bases: 10. CDR3 nucleotides: TGTGCCAGCAGTCCAGGGGGGCGCGGTGGCACTGAAGCTTTCTTT. Its translation: CASSPGGRGGTEAFF. Looking up the rest from reference TRBV28 and TRBJ1-1 gives the full variable domain: DVKVTQSSRYLVKRTGEKVFLECVQDMDHENMFWYRQDPGLGLRLIYFSYDVKMKEKGDIPEGYSVSREKKERFSLILESASTNQTSMYLCASSPGGRGGTEAFFGQGTRLTVV.

This chain uses TRBV4-1 with TRBJ2-2, with 11 bases matching TRBD1. V dropped 3 bases and J dropped 6; count of bases not matched to a gene: 0. Germline V gene sequence: CDR1 MGHRA, CDR2 YSYEKL. CDR3 length equals 14 residues. CDR3 amino acids: CASSQGQGAGELFF. The CDR3 nucleotides read TGCGCCAGCAGCCAGGGACAGGGGGCCGGGGAGCTGTTTTTT.

The chain joins TRBV29-1 to TRBJ2-5; no definite D call. Looked up from germline, CDR1 is SQVTM and CDR2 is ANQGSEA. Trimming removed 4 bases at V and 6 bases at J, with 15 bases between. The CDR3 loop spans 13 amino acids. CDR3 in amino acids: CSVVQKMGKTQYF. CDR3 coding DNA: TGCAGCGTTGTACAAAAGATGGGAAAGACCCAGTACTTC.

The chain joins TRBV20-1 to TRBJ2-7; D uncertain. Trimming left V 0 bases short and J 11 bases short, with 11 bases between. Germline-derived CDR1 and CDR2 are DFQATT and SNEGSKA (reference sequence). The CDR3 loop spans 11 amino acids. The CDR3 is CSARDGRVEYF. In DNA form, the CDR3 reads TGCAGTGCTAGAGATGGTAGGGTTGAGTACTTC.

V gene TRBV30 combines with J gene TRBJ1-4, with D uncertain. This CDR3 spans 12 amino acids. V was trimmed by 0 bases and J by 7 bases, leaving 6 bases between them. Looked up from germline, CDR1 is GTSNPN and CDR2 is SVGIG (reference sequence). The CDR3 here is CAWSVQLEKLFF. In DNA form, the CDR3 reads TGTGCCTGGAGTGTCCAGCTTGAAAAACTGTTTTTT.

The CDR3 bases are TGTGCCAGCGCCGGGCGGACGGACACAGATACGCAGTATTTT. This gives the protein CASAGRTDTDTQYF. The gene calls are TRBV7-9 and TRBJ2-3; D gene unclear. Germline CDR1 SEHNR, CDR2 FQNEAQ (reference sequence). The ends were cut back, 8 bases at V and 2 bases at J, with 14 bases in the middle. CDR3 length: 14 residues.

V gene TRBV7-6 combines with J gene TRBJ2-5; no firm D call. The J call may be faulty, since TRBJ2-7 better matches the DNA end. Per germline, CDR1 SGHVS and CDR2 FNYEAQ. CDR3 length: 15 amino acids. Here the CDR3 DNA reads TGTGCCAGCACGGCGTCTCGACTGGGCAGCGACGAGCAGTACTTC. This sequence encodes CASTASRLGSDEQYF.

J is TRBJ2-5 and V is TRBV25-1, with 8 bases aligning to TRBD1. Germline lookup yields CDR1 MGHDK and CDR2 SYGVNS. Germline trimming cut 4 bases from V and 5 bases from J; bases unmatched to any gene: 3. CDR3 size: 13 residues. CDR3 coding DNA: TGTGCCAGCAGTGGGACAGGGCTGGAGACCCAGTACTTC. It codes for CASSGTGLETQYF.

V and J are TRBV5-1 and TRBJ2-7; D unclear. V was cut by 0 bases and J by 3 bases, with 10 bases left in between. This CDR3 comprises 14 residues. Germline V lookup: CDR1 SGHRS, CDR2 YFSETQ. CDR3 sequence (DNA): TGCGCCAGCAGCTTGGGGGCCCCGGTCTACGAGCAGTACTTC. It is translated as CASSLGAPVYEQYF.

Only one count was recorded for this clone. The chain joins TRBV18 to TRBJ2-3; D is possibly TRBD1 (6 bases). Per the germline V gene, CDR1 is KGHSH and CDR2 is LQKENI. The germline V and J ends were trimmed by 4 bases and 2 bases, with 10 bases remaining between them. This CDR3 contains 14 residues. For the CDR3, the DNA is TGTGCCAGCTCACGACAGGCCCTCACAGATACGCAGTATTTT. Encoded protein: CASSRQALTDTQYF. Complete variable domain (other parts from reference TRBV18 and TRBJ2-3): NAGVMQNPRHLVRRRGQEARLRCSPMKGHSHVYWYRQLPEEGLKFMVYLQKENIIDESGMPKERFSAEFPKEGPSILRIQQVVRGDSAAYFCASSRQALTDTQYFGPGTRLTVL.

This rearrangement joins TRBV6-5 to TRBJ2-7; no firm D call. Germline assignment: CDR1 MNHEY and CDR2 SVGAGI. V was cut by 6 bases and J by 6 bases, with 18 bases left in between. The CDR3 loop spans 14 amino acids. CDR3 DNA sequence: TGTGCCAGCAGCCCACCGGGCCTCTCCGGCGAGCAGTACTTC. Its protein product is CASSPPGLSGEQYF.

The rearrangement links TRBV9 to TRBJ1-4; D may be TRBD1 (6 bases). Deletions cut 3 bases from V and 1 base from J, with 10 bases between. The length of the CDR3 is 15 residues. Germline CDR1 SGDLS, CDR2 YYNGEE. Here the CDR3 reads CASSARTETNEKLFF. DNA for the CDR3: TGTGCCAGCAGCGCCCGGACAGAAACTAATGAAAAACTGTTTTTT.

This clone appeared a single time. The V call is TRBV27, the J call TRBJ2-3; TRBD2 matches 11 bases. In germline, CDR1 is MNHEY, CDR2 SMNVEV (reference sequence). This CDR3 is built from 17 residues. With 2 bases clipped from V and 3 bases from J, the junction kept 7 bases outside the gene matches. The CDR3, as DNA: TGTGCCAGCAGTTTAGGTGCGAGACTAGCGGGAACAGATACGCAGTATTTT. Its protein product is CASSLGARLAGTDTQYF.